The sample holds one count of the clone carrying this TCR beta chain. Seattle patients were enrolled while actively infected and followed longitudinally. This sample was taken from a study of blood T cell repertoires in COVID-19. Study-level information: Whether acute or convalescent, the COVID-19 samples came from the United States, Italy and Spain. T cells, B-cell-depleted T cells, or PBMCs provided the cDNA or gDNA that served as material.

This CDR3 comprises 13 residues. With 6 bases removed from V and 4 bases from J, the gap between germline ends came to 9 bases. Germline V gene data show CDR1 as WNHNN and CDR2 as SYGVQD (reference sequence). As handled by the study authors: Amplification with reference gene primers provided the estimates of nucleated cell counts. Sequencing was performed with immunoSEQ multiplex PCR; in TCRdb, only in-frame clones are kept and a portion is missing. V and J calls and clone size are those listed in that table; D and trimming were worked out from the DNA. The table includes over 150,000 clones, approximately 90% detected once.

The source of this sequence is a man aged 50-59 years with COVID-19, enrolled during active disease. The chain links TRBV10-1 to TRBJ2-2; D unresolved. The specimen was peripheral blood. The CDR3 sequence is CASSAQVTGELFF. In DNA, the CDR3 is TGCGCCAGCAGCGCGCAGGTCACCGGGGAGCTGTTTTTT.